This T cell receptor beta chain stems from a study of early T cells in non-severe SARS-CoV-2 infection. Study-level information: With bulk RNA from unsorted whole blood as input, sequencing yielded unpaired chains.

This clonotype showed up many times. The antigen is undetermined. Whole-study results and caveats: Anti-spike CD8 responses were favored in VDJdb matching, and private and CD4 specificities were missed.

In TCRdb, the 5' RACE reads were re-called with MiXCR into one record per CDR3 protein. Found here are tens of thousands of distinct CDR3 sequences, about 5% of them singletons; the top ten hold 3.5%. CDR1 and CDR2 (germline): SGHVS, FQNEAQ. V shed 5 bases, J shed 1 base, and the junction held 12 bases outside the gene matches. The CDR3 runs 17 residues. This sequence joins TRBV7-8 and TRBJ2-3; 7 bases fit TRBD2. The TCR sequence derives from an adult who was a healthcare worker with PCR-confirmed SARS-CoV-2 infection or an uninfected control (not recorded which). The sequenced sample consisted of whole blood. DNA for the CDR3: TGTGCCAGCAGCCCAAGGGGAGGTCTAGCGGGCACAGATACGCAGTATTTT. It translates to CASSPRGGLAGTDTQYF.